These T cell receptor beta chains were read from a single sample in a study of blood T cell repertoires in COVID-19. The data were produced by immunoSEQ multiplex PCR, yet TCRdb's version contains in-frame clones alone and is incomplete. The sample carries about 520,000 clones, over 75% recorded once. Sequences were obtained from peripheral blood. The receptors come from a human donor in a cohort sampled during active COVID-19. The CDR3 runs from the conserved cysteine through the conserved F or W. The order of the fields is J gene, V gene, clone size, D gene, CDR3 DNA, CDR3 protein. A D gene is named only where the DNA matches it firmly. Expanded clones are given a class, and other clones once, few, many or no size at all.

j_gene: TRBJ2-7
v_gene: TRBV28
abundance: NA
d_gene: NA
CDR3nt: TGTGCCAGCAGTTTTCACCTTGGACTCCTCACCTACGAGCAGTACTTC
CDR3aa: CASSFHLGLLTYEQYF

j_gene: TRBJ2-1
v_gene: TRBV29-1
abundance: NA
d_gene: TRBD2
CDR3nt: TGCAGCGTCCCGGGACTAGCGGGCATGTACAATGAGCAGTTCTTC
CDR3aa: CSVPGLAGMYNEQFF

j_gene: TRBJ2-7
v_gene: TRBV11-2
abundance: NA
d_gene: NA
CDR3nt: TGTGCCAGCAGCATACCCCGGCAGGGTGGGTACGAGCAGTACTTC
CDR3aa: CASSIPRQGGYEQYF

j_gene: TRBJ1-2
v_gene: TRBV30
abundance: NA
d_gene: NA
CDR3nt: TGTGCCTGGCTGCTAGACCTGAGGGGCTACACCTTC
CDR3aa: CAWLLDLRGYTF

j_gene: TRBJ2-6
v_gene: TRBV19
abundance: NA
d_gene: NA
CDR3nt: TGTGCCAGTAAGGAGGGGGCCAACGTCCTGACTTTC
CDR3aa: CASKEGANVLTF

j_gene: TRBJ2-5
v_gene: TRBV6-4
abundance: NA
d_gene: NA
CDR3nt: TGTGCCAGCAGTCCATACCCTGGGGCTACGGGGACCCAGTACTTC
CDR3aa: CASSPYPGATGTQYF

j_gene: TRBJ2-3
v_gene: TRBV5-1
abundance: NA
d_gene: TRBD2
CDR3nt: TGCGCCAGCAAACCGGGACTAGCGGGAGCAGATACGCAGTATTTT
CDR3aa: CASKPGLAGADTQYF

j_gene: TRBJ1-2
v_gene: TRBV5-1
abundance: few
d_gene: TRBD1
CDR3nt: TGCGCCAGCAGCTTTAAGGGACAGAACTATGGCTACACCTTC
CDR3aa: CASSFKGQNYGYTF

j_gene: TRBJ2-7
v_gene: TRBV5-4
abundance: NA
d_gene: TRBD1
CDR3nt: TGTGCCAGCAGCCCCCAGGACAGGGGGCGTCCCTTACGCTACTACGAGCAGTACTTC
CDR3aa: CASSPQDRGRPLRYYEQYF

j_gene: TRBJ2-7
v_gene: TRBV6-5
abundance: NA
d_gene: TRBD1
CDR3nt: TGTGCCAGCAGTTACGGGACAGGGCGCTACGAGCAGTACTTC
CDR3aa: CASSYGTGRYEQYF

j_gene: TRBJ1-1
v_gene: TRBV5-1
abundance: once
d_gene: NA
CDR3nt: TGCGCCAGCAGCTTCCGGGTGGGCACTGAAGCTTTCTTT
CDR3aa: CASSFRVGTEAFF

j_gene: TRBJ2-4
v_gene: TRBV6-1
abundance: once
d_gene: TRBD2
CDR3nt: TGTGCCAGCAGTGAACGGCGGGAGGGCCCACAGTACTTC
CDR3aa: CASSERREGPQYF

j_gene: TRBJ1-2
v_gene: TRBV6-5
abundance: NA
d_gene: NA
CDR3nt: TGTGCCAGCGGGGAGGGGGGTTCGGATGGCTACACCTTC
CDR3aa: CASGEGGSDGYTF

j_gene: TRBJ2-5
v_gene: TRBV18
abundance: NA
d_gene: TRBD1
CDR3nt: TGTGCCAGCGGACAGGGGACAGAGACCCAGTACTTC
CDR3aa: CASGQGTETQYF

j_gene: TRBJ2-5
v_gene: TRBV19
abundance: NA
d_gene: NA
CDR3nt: TGTGCCGTCAGGGCGCTCGCCCAAGAGACCCAGTACTTC
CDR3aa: CAVRALAQETQYF

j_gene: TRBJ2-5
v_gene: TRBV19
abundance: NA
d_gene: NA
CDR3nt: TGTGCCAGTAGTCCCCAGGACAGACAAGAGACCCAGTACTTC
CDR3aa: CASSPQDRQETQYF

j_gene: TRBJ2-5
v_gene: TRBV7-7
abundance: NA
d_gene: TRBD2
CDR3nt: TGTGCTAGCAGCTTGGGGGGGAGAGAGACCCAGTACTTC
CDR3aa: CASSLGGRETQYF

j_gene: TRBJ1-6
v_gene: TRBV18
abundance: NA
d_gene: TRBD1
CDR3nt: TGTGCCAGCTCCCAATCGGGACAGCCTTCGAGCTCCTATAATTCACCCCTCCACTTT
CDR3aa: CASSQSGQPSSSYNSPLHF

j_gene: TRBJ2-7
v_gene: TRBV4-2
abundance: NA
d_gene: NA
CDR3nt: TGTGCCAGCAGCCAAGATCCCAGGGCCTACGAGCAGTACTTC
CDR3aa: CASSQDPRAYEQYF

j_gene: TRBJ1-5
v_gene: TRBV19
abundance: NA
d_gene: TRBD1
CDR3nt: TGTGCCAGTAGTATAGTCAGGGGGAATCAGCCCCAGCATTTT
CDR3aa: CASSIVRGNQPQHF

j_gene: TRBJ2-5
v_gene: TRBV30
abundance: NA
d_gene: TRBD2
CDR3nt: TGTGCCTGGAGTGTAGGTAGCGGGAGGGCCTTAGAGACCCAGTACTTC
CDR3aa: CAWSVGSGRALETQYF

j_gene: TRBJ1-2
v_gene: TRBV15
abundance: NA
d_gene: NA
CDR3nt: TGTGCCACCAGCAGAGCCCTCGGGGGGGCGGATGGCTACACCTTC
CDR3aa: CATSRALGGADGYTF

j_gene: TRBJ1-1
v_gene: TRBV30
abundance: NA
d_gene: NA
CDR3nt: TGTGCCTGGAGTGTAGGGGAAAACACTGAAGCTTTCTTT
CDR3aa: CAWSVGENTEAFF

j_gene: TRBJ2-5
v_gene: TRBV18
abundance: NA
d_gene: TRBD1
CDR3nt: TGTGCCAGCTCACCCCAATACGGACAGGAAGAGACCCAGTACTTC
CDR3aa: CASSPQYGQEETQYF

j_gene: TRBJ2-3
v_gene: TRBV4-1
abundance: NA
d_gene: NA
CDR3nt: TGCGCCAGCAGCCCCCTTGGCCGCACAGATACGCAGTATTTT
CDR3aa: CASSPLGRTDTQYF

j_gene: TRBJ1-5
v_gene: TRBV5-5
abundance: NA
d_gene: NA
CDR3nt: TGTGCCAGCAGCTTACCGGGTGGCAATCAGCCCCAGCATTTT
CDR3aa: CASSLPGGNQPQHF

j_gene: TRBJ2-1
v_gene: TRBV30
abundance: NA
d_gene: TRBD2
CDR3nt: TGTGCCTGGAGTCGGGGACTAGCGGGAGGTTATTACAATGAGCAGTTCTTC
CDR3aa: CAWSRGLAGGYYNEQFF

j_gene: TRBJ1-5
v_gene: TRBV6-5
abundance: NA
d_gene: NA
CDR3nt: TGTGCCAGCCAGGACACGAATCAGCCCCAGCATTTT
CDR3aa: CASQDTNQPQHF

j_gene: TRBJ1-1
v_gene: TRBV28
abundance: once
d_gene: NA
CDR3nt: TGTGCCAGCAGAAGGGGGTTTTACACTGAAGCTTTCTTT
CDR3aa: CASRRGFYTEAFF

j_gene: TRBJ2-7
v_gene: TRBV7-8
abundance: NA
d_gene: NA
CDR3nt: TGTGCCAGCAGCCCAGCACGAGTAAAGAACTACGAGCAGTACTTC
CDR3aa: CASSPARVKNYEQYF

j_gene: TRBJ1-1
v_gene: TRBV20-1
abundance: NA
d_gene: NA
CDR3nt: TGCAGTGCTAGAGATCTTTCTATAAATTTCTTT
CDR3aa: CSARDLSINFF

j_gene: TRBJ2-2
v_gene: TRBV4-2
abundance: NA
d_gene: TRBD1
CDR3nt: TGTGCCAGCAACCAGGGGGCGGGTGACGGGGAGCTGTTTTTT
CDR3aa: CASNQGAGDGELFF

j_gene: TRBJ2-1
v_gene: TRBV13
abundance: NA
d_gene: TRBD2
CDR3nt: TGTGCCAGCAGCTTCTGGACTAGCGGGAGGGGGAGCTCCTACAATGAGCAGTTCTTC
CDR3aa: CASSFWTSGRGSSYNEQFF

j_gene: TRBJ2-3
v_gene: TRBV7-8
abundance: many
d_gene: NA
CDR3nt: TGTGCCAGCAGCAGGGTTCGCGGGACGCCCATAGATACGCAGTATTTT
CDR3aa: CASSRVRGTPIDTQYF

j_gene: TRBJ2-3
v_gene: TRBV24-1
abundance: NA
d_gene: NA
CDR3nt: TGTGCCACCAGAGGGACACTTAGCACAGATACGCAGTATTTT
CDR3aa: CATRGTLSTDTQYF

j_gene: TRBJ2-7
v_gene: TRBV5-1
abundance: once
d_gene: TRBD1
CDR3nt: TGCGCCAGCAGCCATGACAGGGGGATGGACGAGCAGTACTTC
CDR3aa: CASSHDRGMDEQYF

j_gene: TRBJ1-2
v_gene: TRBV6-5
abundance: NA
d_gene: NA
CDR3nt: TGTGCCAGCGTCCTTAATGGCTACACCTTC
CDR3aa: CASVLNGYTF

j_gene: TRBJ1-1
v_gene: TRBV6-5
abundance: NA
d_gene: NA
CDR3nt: TGTGCCAGCAGTTACTCCGCAGGGAACACTGAAGCTTTCTTT
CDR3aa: CASSYSAGNTEAFF

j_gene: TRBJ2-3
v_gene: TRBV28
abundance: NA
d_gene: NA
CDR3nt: TGTGCCAGCAGTGCTTATAGAGGGGGGGACATAAGCACAGATACGCAGTATTTT
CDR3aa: CASSAYRGGDISTDTQYF

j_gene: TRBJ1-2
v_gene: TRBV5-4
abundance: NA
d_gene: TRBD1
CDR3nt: TGTGCCAGCAGCGCGGGACAGGGGAACTATGGCTACACCTTC
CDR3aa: CASSAGQGNYGYTF

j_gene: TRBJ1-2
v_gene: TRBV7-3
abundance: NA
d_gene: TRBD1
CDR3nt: TGTGCCAGCAGCTCAGGAGACAGGGGTGTCAACTATGGCTACACCTTC
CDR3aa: CASSSGDRGVNYGYTF

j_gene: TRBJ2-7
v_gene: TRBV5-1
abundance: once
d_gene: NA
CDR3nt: TGCGCCAGCAGCTTGGAAGGACTGCACTCCACCTACGAGCAGTACTTC
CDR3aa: CASSLEGLHSTYEQYF

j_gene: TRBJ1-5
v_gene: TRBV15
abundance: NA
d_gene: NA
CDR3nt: TGTGCCACCAGCAGAGATAGAAATCAGCCCCAGCATTTT
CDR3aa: CATSRDRNQPQHF

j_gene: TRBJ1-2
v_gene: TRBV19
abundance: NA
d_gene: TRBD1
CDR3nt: TGTGCCAGTAGTTCGACAGGGAGTAACTATGGCTACACCTTC
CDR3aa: CASSSTGSNYGYTF

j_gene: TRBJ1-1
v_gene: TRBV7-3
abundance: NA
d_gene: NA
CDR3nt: TGTGCCAGCAGCTTACAGGGGTCGGCGAACACTGAAGCTTTCTTT
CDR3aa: CASSLQGSANTEAFF

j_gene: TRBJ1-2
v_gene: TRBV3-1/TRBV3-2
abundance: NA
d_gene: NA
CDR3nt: TGTGCCAGCAGCCAGAACCCCAGGGTTGATCTTGGCTACACCTTC
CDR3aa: CASSQNPRVDLGYTF

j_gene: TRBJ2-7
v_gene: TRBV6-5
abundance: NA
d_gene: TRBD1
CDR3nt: TGTGCCAGCAGTCGCGGCAGGGGGCTCACCTACGAGCAGTACTTC
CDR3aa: CASSRGRGLTYEQYF

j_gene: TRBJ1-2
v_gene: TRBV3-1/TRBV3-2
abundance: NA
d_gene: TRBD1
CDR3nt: TGTGCCAGCAGCCCCTATCTGGGACAGGGGACCACTAACTATGGCTACACCTTC
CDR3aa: CASSPYLGQGTTNYGYTF

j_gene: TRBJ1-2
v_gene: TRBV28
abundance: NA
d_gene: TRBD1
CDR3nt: TGTGCCAGCAGTCCGATACAGGGGGCAGGGTACTATGGCTACACCTTC
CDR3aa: CASSPIQGAGYYGYTF

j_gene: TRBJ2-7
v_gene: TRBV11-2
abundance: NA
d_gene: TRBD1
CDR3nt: TGTGCCAGCAGCTTAAACTCCGGGACAGTCTACGAGCAGTACTTC
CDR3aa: CASSLNSGTVYEQYF

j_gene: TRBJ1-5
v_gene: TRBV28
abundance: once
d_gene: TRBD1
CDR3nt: TGTGCCAGCAGTTCTTCCGGACAGGATCGCAATCAGCCCCAGCATTTT
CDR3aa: CASSSSGQDRNQPQHF